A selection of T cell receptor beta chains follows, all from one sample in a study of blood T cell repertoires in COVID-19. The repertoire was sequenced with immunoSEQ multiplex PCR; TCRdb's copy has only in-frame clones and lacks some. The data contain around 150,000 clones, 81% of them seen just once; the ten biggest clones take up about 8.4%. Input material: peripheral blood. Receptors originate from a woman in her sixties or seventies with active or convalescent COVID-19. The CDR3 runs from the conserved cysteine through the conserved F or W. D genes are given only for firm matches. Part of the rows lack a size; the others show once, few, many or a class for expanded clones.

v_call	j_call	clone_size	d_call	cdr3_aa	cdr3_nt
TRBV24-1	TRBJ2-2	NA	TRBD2	CATSGTGTSGRGGPYYTGELFF	TGTGCCACCAGTGGTACCGGGACTAGCGGGCGAGGGGGCCCTTACTACACCGGGGAGCTGTTTTTT
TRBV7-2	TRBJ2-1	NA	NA	CASSFTGNEQFF	TGTGCCAGCAGCTTTACAGGGAATGAGCAGTTCTTC
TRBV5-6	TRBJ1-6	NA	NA	CASSFSGASYNSPLHF	TGTGCCAGCAGCTTTTCCGGAGCAAGTTATAATTCACCCCTCCACTTT
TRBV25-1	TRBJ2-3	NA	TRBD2	CASSEWGGTSTDTQYF	TGTGCCAGCAGTGAATGGGGGGGAACGAGCACAGATACGCAGTATTTT
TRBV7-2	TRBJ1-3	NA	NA	CASSSDGAGNTIYF	TGTGCCAGCAGCTCAGACGGGGCTGGAAACACCATATATTTT
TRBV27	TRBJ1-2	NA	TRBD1	CASSLTAGGGYGYTF	TGTGCCAGCAGTCTCACGGCAGGGGGTGGCTATGGCTACACCTTC
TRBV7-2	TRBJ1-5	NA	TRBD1	CASSRDRYSNQPQHF	TGTGCCAGCAGCCGGGACAGATATAGCAATCAGCCCCAGCATTTT
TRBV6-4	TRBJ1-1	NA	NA	CASSPRQDTEAFF	TGTGCCAGCAGCCCCCGACAGGACACTGAAGCTTTCTTT
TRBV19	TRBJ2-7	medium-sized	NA	CASSAQPGLVGNEQYF	TGTGCCAGTAGTGCCCAACCGGGACTGGTTGGAAACGAGCAGTACTTC
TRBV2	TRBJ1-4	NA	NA	CASSVSEKLFF	TGTGCCAGCAGTGTCTCGGAAAAACTGTTTTTT
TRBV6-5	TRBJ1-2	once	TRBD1	CASRPDRDYGYTF	TGTGCCAGCAGACCTGACAGGGACTATGGCTACACCTTC
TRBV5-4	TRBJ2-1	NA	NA	CALRRRGVRDEQFF	TGTGCCCTTCGTCGCAGGGGTGTTCGAGATGAGCAGTTCTTC
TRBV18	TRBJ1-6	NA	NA	CASSPQAGYNSPLHF	TGTGCCAGCTCACCCCAGGCAGGTTATAATTCACCCCTCCACTTT
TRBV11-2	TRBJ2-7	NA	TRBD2	CASSNLAGPISYEQYF	TGTGCCAGCAGCAACCTAGCGGGACCTATCTCCTACGAGCAGTACTTC
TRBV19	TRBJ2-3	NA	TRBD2	CASSKILAGGLSSTDTQYF	TGTGCCAGTAGCAAAATACTAGCGGGGGGCCTCTCAAGCACAGATACGCAGTATTTT